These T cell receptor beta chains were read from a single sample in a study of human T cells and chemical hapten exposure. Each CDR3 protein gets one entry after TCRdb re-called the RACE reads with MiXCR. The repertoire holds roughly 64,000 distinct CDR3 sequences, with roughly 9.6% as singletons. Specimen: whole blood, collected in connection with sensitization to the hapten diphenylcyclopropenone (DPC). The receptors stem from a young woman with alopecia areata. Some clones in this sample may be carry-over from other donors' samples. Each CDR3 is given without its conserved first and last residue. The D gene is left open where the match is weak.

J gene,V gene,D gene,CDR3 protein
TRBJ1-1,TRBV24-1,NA,AIQGTGDTEAF
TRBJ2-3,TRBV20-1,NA,SANLRGGSADTQY
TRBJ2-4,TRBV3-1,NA,ASSQGRAAVNIQY
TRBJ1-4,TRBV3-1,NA,ASSRGGINEKLF
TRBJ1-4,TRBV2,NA,ASDVSRGEKLF
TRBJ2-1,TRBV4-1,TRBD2,ASSQVGTSGRSGEQF
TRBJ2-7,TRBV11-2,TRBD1,ASSPGGEQY
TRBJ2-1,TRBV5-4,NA,ASSLGSASYNEQF
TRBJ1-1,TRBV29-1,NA,SVDHRVGTEAF
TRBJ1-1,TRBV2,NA,ASTRNMNTEAF
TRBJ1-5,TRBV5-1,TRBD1,ASSSGQDSNQPQH
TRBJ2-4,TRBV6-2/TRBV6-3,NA,ASSYSSNIQY
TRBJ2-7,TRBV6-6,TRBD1,ASRIQGKGDEQY
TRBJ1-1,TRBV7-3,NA,ASSPGGYGGTEAF
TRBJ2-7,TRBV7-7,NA,ASSFARGNEQY
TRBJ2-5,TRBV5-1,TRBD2,ASGGTSGQGTQY
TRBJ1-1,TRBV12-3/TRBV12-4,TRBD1,ASSRDSLNTEAF
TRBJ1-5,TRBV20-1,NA,SARSGADQPQH
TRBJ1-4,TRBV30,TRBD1,ALQSGTADEKLF
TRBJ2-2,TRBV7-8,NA,ASSSPQWRVAGELF
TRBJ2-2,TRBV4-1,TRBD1,ASSPGTGIATGELF
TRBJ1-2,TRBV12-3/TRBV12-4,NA,ASSLGLDYGYT
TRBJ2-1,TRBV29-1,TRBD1,SVEVQGARNNEQF
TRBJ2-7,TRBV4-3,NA,ASSQEWEAESSYEQY
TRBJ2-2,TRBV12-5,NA,ASARDGAYGELF